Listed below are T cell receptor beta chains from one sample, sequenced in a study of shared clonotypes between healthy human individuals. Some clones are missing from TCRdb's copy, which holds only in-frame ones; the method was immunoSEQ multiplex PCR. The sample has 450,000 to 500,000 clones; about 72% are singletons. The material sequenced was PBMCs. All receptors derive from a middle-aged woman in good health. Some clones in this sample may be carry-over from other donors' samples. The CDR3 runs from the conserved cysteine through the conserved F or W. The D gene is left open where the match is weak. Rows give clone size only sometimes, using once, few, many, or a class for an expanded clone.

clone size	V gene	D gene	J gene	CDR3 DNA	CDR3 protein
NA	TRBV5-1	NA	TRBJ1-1	TGCGCCAGCAGCATCACGACAGGCAATGAAGCTTTCTTT	CASSITTGNEAFF
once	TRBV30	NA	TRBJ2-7	TGTGCCTGGAGTAATTCCTACGAGCAGTACTTC	CAWSNSYEQYF
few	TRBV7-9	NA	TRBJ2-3	TGTGCCAGCAGCCTCGGCACGCACGATACGCAGTATTTT	CASSLGTHDTQYF
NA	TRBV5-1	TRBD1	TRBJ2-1	TGCGCCAGCAGCTCCACAGGGGATCTCGGTAATGAGCAGTTCTTC	CASSSTGDLGNEQFF
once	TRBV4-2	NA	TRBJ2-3	TGTGCCAGCAGCCAACAGTCCGAGGATACGCAGTATTTT	CASSQQSEDTQYF
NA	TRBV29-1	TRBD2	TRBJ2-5	TGCAGCGTAGCCCCGGGACTAGCGGGCGGTGAAGAGACCCAGTACTTC	CSVAPGLAGGEETQYF
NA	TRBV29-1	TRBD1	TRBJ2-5	TGCAGCGCCGCTTCACAGGGGGCTTTAGAGACCCAGTACTTC	CSAASQGALETQYF
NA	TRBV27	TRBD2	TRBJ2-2	TGTGCCAGCAGGTGGCTAGCGGGAGGGCCTAACACCGGGGAGCTGTTTTTT	CASRWLAGGPNTGELFF
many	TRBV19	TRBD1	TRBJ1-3	TGTGCCAGTAGTGACAGGGGGGATTCCAACACCATATATTTT	CASSDRGDSNTIYF
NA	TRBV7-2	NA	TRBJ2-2	TGTGCCAGCAGCTTAGCCTCTGGGTCTCACACCGGGGAGCTGTTTTTT	CASSLASGSHTGELFF
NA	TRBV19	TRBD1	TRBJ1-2	TGTGCCAGTAGTAACCCGGGACAGGGAAACTATGGCTACACCTTC	CASSNPGQGNYGYTF
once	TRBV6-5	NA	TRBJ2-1	TGTGCCAGCAGATCAGGTGGGTCCTACAATGAGCAGTTCTTC	CASRSGGSYNEQFF
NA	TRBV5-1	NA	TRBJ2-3	TGCGCCAGCGGCCCGGCCGCGGGGAGTTCAGATACGCAGTATTTT	CASGPAAGSSDTQYF
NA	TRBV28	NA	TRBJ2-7	TGTGCCAGCAGCGCAAGAGGGTCCCCCTACGAGCAGTACTTC	CASSARGSPYEQYF
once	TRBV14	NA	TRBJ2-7	TGTGCCAGCAGCCTAGGTAGGGCACTATTCTACGAGCAGTACTTC	CASSLGRALFYEQYF
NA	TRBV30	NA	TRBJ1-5	TGTGCCTGGAGTAGAGGGGCGGCCGATCAGCCCCAGCATTTT	CAWSRGAADQPQHF
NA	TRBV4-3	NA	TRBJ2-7	TGCGCCAGCAGCCAAGATCTCGGGCTCGCCCACGAGCAGTACTTC	CASSQDLGLAHEQYF
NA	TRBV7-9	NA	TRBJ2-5	TGTGCCAGCAGCTCCCGACAGGTCCCAGAGACCCAGTACTTC	CASSSRQVPETQYF
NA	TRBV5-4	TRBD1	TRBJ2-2	TGTGCCAGCAGCTCACCCGGGACAGTAAACACCGGGGAGCTGTTTTTT	CASSSPGTVNTGELFF
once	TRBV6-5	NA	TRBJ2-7	TGTGCCAGCAGTTACTCGTACAGCTCCTACGAGCAGTACTTC	CASSYSYSSYEQYF
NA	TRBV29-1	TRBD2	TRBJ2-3	TGCAGCGTTGAAGATGGGCTAGCGGGCCTTACCACAGATACGCAGTATTTT	CSVEDGLAGLTTDTQYF
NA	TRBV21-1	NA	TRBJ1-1	TGTGCCAGCAGCAAACGGGGCCCGAATTTGAACACTGAAGCTTTCTTT	CASSKRGPNLNTEAFF
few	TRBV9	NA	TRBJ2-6	TGTGCCAGCAGCGTAGGTCCCCCCCTATTGGTCAACGTCCTGACTTTC	CASSVGPPLLVNVLTF
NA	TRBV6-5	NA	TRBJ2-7	TGTGCCAGCAAGAGCGGAAACTCCTACGAGCAGTACTTC	CASKSGNSYEQYF
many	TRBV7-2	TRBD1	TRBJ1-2	TGTGCCAGCAGCTTATTCACAGGGGGCTATGGCTACACCTTC	CASSLFTGGYGYTF
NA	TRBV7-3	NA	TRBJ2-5	TGTGCCAGCAAGCCGGAGACCCAGTACTTC	CASKPETQYF
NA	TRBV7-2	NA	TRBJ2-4	TGTGCCAGCAGCTTAGCCGGTACAAACATTCAGTACTTC	CASSLAGTNIQYF
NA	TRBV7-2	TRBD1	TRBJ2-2	TGTGCCAGCAGCTCTTGGACAGGGCGTACGACCGGGGAGCTGTTTTTT	CASSSWTGRTTGELFF
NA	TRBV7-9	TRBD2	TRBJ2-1	TGTGCCAGCAGCTCTGGATGGGGAGGGAATGAGCAGTTCTTC	CASSSGWGGNEQFF
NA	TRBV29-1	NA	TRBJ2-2	TGCAGCGTTGAAGGCCAGAACACCGGGGAGCTGTTTTTT	CSVEGQNTGELFF
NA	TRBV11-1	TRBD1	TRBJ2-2	TGTGCCAGCAGAGATACAGGGGGAGGCACCGGGGAGCTGTTTTTT	CASRDTGGGTGELFF
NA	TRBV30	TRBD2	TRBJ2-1	TGTGCCTGGAGTTTTGGACTAGGGATCGATGAGCAGTTCTTC	CAWSFGLGIDEQFF
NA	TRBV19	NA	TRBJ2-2	TGTGCCAGTAGAAACGAGGGACGGGTCGGCGACGGGGAGCTGTTTTTT	CASRNEGRVGDGELFF
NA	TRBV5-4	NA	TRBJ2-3	TGTGCCAGCAGCTCAAGCGGAAGCACAGATACGCAGTATTTT	CASSSSGSTDTQYF
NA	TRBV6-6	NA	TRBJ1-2	TGTGCCAGCGGTAGACTTAACTATGGCTACACCTTC	CASGRLNYGYTF
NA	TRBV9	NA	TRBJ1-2	TGTGCCAGCAGCGTCACCCCCACAAGGGACGATTATGGCTACACCTTC	CASSVTPTRDDYGYTF
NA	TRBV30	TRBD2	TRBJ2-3	TGTGCCTGGAGTCTCCAGACTAGCGGGAGCACAGATACGCAGTATTTT	CAWSLQTSGSTDTQYF
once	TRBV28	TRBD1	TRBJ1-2	TGTGCCAGCAGTTTAGGGGACAGGGATTCCGGCTACACCTTC	CASSLGDRDSGYTF
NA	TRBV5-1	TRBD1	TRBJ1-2	TGCGCCAGCAGGGTAGGACAGGGACCAGAAGGCTACACCTTC	CASRVGQGPEGYTF
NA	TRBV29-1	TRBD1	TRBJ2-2	TGCAGCGTTGACGGGACAGACTTCACCGGGGAGCTGTTTTTT	CSVDGTDFTGELFF
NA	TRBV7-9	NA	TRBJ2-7	TGTGCCAGCAGCTTAGGGGGGGACTCCTACGAGCAGTACTTC	CASSLGGDSYEQYF
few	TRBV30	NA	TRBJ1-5	TGTGCCTGCTCGCAGGGGTTGGTAGATCAGCCCCAGCATTTT	CACSQGLVDQPQHF
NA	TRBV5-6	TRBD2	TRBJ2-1	TGTGCCAGCACCCTGATGCGGGAGGGCCGCAATGAGCAGTTCTTC	CASTLMREGRNEQFF
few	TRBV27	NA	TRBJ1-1	TGTGCCAGCAGTTTTAAGGCTTACACTGAAGCTTTCTTT	CASSFKAYTEAFF
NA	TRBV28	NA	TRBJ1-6	TGTGCCAGCCTACAGGGCGCCTATAATTCACCCCTCCACTTT	CASLQGAYNSPLHF
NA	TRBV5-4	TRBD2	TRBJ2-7	TGTGCCAGCAGCTCCTTGTTGGCGGGAGAGAACTACGAGCAGTACTTC	CASSSLLAGENYEQYF
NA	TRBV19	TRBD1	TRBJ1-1	TGTGCCAGTAGCAGAAATGGACAGGAGGGGGCTAAAGCTTTCTTT	CASSRNGQEGAKAFF
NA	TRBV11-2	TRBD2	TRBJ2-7	TGTGCCAGCAGCTTAGATCGCACTAGCGGCCACGAGCAGTACTTC	CASSLDRTSGHEQYF
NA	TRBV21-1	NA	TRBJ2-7	TGTGCCAGCAGCAAAATGGAGGGGACTGGACTAGGACACGAGTACTCCTACGAGCAGTACTTC	CASSKMEGTGLGHEYSYEQYF
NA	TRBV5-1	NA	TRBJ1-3	TGCGCCAGCAGCGTCTCGGGGGCTGGAAACACCATATATTTT	CASSVSGAGNTIYF
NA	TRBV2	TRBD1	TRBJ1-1	TGTGCCAGCAGTAACGGACAGGGAGCGAACACTGAAGCTTTCTTT	CASSNGQGANTEAFF
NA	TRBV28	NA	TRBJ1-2	TGTGCCAGCAGATTGGACCCTTATGGCTACACCTTC	CASRLDPYGYTF
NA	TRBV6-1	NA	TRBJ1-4	TGTGCCAGCAGCTGGGGGGGGGCTACTAATGAAAAACTGTTTTTT	CASSWGGATNEKLFF
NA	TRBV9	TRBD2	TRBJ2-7	TGTGCCAGCAGCGGAGGACTAGCGGGAGGGTACGAGCAGTACTTC	CASSGGLAGGYEQYF
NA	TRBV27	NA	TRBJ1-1	TGTGCCAGCGTTCCGCGAACAGGAGCCTCCTTGAACACTGAAGCTTTCTTT	CASVPRTGASLNTEAFF